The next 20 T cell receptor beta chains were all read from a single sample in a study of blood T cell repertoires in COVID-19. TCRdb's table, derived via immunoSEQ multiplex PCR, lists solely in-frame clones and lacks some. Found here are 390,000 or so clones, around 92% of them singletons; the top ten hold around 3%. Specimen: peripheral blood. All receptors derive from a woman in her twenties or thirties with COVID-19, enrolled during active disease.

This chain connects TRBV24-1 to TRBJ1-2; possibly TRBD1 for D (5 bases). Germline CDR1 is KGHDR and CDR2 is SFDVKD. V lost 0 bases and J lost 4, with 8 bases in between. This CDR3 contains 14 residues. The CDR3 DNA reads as TGTGCCACCAGTGATTTGCAGGGTCTCTATGGCTACACCTTC. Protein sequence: CATSDLQGLYGYTF.

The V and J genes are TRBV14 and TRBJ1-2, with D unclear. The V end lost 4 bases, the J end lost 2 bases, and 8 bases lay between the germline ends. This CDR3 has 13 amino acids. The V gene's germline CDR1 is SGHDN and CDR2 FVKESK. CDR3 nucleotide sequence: TGTGCCAGCAGCCCCGCCAGAAACTATGGCTACACCTTC. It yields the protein CASSPARNYGYTF.

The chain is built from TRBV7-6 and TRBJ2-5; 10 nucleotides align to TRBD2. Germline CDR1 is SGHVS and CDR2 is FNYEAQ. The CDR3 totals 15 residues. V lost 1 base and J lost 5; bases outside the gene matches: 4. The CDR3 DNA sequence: TGTGCCAGCAGCTTAGTCCTAGCGGGGGAGGAGACCCAGTACTTC. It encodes CASSLVLAGEETQYF. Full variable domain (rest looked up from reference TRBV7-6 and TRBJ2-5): GAGVSQSPRYKVTKRGQDVALRCDPISGHVSLYWYRQALGQGPEFLTYFNYEAQQDKSGLPNDRFSAERPEGSISTLTIQRTEQRDSAMYRCASSLVLAGEETQYFGPGTRLLVL.

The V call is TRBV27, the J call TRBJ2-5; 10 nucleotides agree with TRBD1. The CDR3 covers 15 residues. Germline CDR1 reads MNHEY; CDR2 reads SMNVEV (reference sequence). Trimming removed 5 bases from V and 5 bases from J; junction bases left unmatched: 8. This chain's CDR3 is CASSARQGAQETQYF. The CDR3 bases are TGTGCCAGCAGTGCAAGACAGGGGGCGCAGGAGACCCAGTACTTC.

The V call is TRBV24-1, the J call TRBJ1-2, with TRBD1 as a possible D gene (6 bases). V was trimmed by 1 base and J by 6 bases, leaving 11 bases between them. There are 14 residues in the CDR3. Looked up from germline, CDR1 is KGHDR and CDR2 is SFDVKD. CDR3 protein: CATSDLSRGHGYTF. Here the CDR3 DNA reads TGTGCCACCAGTGATTTAAGCAGGGGACATGGCTACACCTTC.

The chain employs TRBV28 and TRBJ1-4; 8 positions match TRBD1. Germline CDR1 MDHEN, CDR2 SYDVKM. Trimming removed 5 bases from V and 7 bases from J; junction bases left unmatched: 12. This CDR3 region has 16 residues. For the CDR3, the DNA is TGTGCCAGCAGTATTATAACAGGGGGTTTAGGTGAAAAACTGTTTTTT. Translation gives CASSIITGGLGEKLFF.

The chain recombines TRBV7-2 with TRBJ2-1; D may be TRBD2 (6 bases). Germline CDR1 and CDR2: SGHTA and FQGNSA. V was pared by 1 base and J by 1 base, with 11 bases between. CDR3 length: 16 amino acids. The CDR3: CASSLVDGGSYNEQFF. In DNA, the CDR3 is TGTGCCAGCAGCTTAGTCGACGGGGGATCCTACAATGAGCAGTTCTTC.

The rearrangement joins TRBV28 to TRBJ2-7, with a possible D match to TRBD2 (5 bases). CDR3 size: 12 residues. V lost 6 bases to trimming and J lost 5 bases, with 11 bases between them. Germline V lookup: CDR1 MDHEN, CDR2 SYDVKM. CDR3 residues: CASRLTGNEQYF. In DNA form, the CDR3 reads TGTGCCAGCAGACTGACGGGGAACGAGCAGTACTTC.

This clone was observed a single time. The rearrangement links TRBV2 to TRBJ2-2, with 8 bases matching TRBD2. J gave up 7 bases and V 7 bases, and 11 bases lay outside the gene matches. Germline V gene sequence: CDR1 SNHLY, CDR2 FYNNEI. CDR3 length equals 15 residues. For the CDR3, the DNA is TGTGCCAGCATTATAAGGCTAGCGGGTCACGGGGAGCTGTTTTTT. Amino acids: CASIIRLAGHGELFF.

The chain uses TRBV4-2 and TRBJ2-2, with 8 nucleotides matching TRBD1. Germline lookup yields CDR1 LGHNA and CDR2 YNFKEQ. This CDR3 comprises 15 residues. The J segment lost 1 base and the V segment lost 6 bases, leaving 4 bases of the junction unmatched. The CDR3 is CASRRGQGNTGELFF. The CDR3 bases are TGTGCCAGCAGACGCGGACAGGGGAACACCGGGGAGCTGTTTTTT.

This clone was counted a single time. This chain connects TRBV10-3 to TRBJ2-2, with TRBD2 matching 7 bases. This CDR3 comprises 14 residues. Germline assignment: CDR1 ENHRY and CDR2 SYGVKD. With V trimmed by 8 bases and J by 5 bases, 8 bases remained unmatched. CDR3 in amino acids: CAIWEGSKTGELFF. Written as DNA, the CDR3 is TGTGCCATCTGGGAGGGTAGTAAGACCGGGGAGCTGTTTTTT.

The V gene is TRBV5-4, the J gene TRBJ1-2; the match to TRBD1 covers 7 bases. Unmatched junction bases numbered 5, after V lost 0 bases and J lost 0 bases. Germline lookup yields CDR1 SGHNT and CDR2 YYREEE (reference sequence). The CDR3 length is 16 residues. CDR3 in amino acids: CASSLVDRAPNYGYTF. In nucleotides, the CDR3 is TGTGCCAGCAGCTTGGTCGACAGGGCTCCTAACTATGGCTACACCTTC.

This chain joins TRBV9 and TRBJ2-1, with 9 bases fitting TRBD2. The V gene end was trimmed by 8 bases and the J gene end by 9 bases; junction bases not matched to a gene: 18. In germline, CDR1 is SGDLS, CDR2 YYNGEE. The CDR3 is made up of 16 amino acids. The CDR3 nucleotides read TGTGCCAGTTCACTAGGGTTGGGGCTAGCGGGATCTGAGCAGTTCTTC. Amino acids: CASSLGLGLAGSEQFF.

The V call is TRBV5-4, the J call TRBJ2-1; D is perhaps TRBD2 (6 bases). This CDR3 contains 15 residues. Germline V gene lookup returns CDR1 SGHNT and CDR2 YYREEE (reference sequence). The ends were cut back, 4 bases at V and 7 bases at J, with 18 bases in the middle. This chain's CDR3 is CASSPRGWGGNEQFF. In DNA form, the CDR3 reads TGTGCCAGCAGCCCCCGGGGGTGGGGTGGAAATGAGCAGTTCTTC.

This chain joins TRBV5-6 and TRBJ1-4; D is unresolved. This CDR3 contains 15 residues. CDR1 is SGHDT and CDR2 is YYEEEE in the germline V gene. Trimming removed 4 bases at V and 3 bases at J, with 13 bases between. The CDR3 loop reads CASSTIVQSNEKLFF. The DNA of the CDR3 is TGTGCCAGCAGCACAATCGTACAGTCTAATGAAAAACTGTTTTTT.

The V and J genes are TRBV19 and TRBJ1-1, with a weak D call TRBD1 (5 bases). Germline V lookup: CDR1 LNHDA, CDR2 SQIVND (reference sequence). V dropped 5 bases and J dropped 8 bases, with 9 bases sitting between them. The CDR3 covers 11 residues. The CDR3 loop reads CASSWDWEAFF. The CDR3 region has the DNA TGTGCCAGTAGTTGGGACTGGGAAGCTTTCTTT.

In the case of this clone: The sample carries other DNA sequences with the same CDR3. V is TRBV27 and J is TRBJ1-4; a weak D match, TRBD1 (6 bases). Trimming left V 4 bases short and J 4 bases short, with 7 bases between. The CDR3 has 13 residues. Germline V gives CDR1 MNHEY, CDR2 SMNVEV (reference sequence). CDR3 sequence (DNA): TGTGCCAGCAGTTCCAGGGGTAATGAAAAACTGTTTTTT. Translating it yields CASSSRGNEKLFF.

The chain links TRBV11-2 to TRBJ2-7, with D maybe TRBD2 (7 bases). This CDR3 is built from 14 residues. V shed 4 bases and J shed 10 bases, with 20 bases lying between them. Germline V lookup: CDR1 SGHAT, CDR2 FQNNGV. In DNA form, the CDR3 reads TGTGCCAGCAGCTATGCGGGGGCGCCGAGCCGACAGTACTTC. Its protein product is CASSYAGAPSRQYF.

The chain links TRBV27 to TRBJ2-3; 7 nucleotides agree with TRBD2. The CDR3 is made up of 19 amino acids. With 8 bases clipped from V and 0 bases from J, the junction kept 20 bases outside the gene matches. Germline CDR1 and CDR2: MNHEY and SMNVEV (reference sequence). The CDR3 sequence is CASATHSTGGFLSTDTQYF. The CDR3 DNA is TGTGCCAGCGCAACCCATTCGACCGGGGGGTTCCTTAGCACAGATACGCAGTATTTT.

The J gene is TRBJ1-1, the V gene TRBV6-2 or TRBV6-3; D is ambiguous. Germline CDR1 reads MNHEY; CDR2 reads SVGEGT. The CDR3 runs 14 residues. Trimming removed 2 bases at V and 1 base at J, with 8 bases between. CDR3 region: CASSYSLGNTEAFF. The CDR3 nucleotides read TGTGCCAGCAGTTACAGCCTTGGGAACACTGAAGCTTTCTTT.